This entry concerns a single T cell receptor beta chain. The clone's antigen remains unknown. Base qualities are not provided; no much larger clone lies one nucleotide away. Library preparation was by PCR. Sequencing was performed on an Illumina HiSeq 2500. Molecular barcoding was employed in the preparation of TCR libraries, with unique molecular identifiers being used to normalize TCRbeta repertoire quantification. The public reads were run again by TCRdb, first through fastp at Q25 and then through MiXCR, and only productive beta chains were kept. Rows matching on CDR3 protein sequence are summarized as one entry with the most common DNA and genes. In this sample the table shows fewer than 550,000 distinct CDR3 sequences, around 15% of which occur a single time. Clones ranked in the top ten supply roughly 29% of the sample. The sample belongs to a study of T-cell reconstitution after alpha-beta-depleted transplantation in children (dated by TCRdb to 2015 to 2016). Background on the whole study: T-cell immune reconstitution after TCRalphabeta/CD19-depleted allogeneic hematopoietic cell transplantation in children was quantitatively tracked in the study by means of TCR repertoire profiling.

What this sample's treatment or condition label stands for: allogeneic hematopoietic cell transplantation with graft depleted of TCRalphabeta T cells and CD19 B cells. TCRalphabeta/CD19-depleted allogeneic hematopoietic cell grafts were given to the transplant recipients, all of whom were children. V has 2 bases trimmed and J has 8 bases trimmed; junction bases matching no gene number 6. CDR1 and CDR2 were assigned from the germline V gene as MNHEY and SVGAGI. The CDR3 spans 14 residues, from the cysteine through the phenylalanine. The entry retains the CDR3 DNA only, 42 bases that are in frame from base 1. The paper as a whole reports these results and caveats: Hyperexpanded clone frequencies declined over subsequent months; after one year, T-cell counts and TCRbeta diversity were mostly attributed to newly produced T cells. In some patients, high TCRbeta diversity at day 60 was attributed to recipient T cells and intrathymic progenitors that had survived conditioning. About two months after transplant, the apparently early recovery of alphabetaT-cell counts reportedly depended on just several hundred clones that had expanded rapidly and came from non-depleted graft cells.

The clonotype comes from a boy under three years old who had a stem cell transplant for Wiskott-Aldrich syndrome, so the T cells may come from the graft donor. Sequenced material: PBMCs, mostly from graft donor cells, taken 360 days after TCRalphabeta/CD19-depleted stem cell transplant. The receptor chain draws on TRBV6-5 and TRBJ2-1, with 7 bases aligning to TRBD2. The CDR3 protein is CASSYDLAADEQFF. The DNA sequence is as follows: TGTGCCAGCAGTTACGATCTAGCGGCCGATGAGCAGTTCTTC.